This is a list of T cell receptor beta chains from one sample in a study of blood T cell repertoires in COVID-19. Clones were sequenced by immunoSEQ multiplex PCR, and TCRdb holds only the in-frame ones, with some missing. The data show a few hundred thousand clones, over 80% seen once. The specimen was PBMCs or T cells enriched from blood (not recorded which). The receptors stem from a man aged 30 to 45 who had recovered from COVID-19. Both conserved end residues are part of each CDR3. The D gene is left open where the match is weak. Expanded clones get a size class; other rows say once, few or many, or leave the size out.

size	J	D	V	DNA	CDR3
-	TRBJ2-2	-	TRBV4-3	TGCGCCAGCAGCCAAGATGGCGGGGACGGAGAGACCGGGGAGCTGTTTTTT	CASSQDGGDGETGELFF
-	TRBJ2-7	-	TRBV6-5	TGTGCCAGCAGCAAGGATGGGACACCCTACGAGCAGTACTTC	CASSKDGTPYEQYF
-	TRBJ1-2	-	TRBV20-1	TGCAGTGCTAGTCCGAACAGAAAATTTAACTATGGCTACACCTTC	CSASPNRKFNYGYTF
-	TRBJ1-5	-	TRBV6-1	TGTGCCAGCAGTGAAGTTGGAGGGAGCAATCAGCCCCAGCATTTT	CASSEVGGSNQPQHF
-	TRBJ1-2	TRBD1	TRBV28	TGTGCCAGCAGTTTAGGGACAGGGGGCAGCTATGGCTACACCTTC	CASSLGTGGSYGYTF
-	TRBJ2-7	-	TRBV5-6	TGTGCCAGCACCCGCTGGGCTGCGCCTGCCGAGCAGTACTTC	CASTRWAAPAEQYF
-	TRBJ1-4	-	TRBV30	TGTGCCTGGACGGGGAACAATGAAAAACTGTTTTTT	CAWTGNNEKLFF
-	TRBJ2-2	TRBD2	TRBV5-4	TGTGCCAGCAGCCTACTCCGGGACTACAAGGCCGGGGAGCTGTTTTTT	CASSLLRDYKAGELFF
-	TRBJ2-7	-	TRBV19	TGTGCCAGTAGTCCCCTGACTGGAGTAGGGGCTAATTTCTACGAGCAGTACTTC	CASSPLTGVGANFYEQYF
-	TRBJ1-2	TRBD1	TRBV11-3	TGTGCCAGCAGCTTTCGACAGGGGTATGGCTACACCTTC	CASSFRQGYGYTF
few	TRBJ2-7	-	TRBV2	TGTGCCAGCAGTGAACCGGGAGTTGGCTACGAGCAGTACTTC	CASSEPGVGYEQYF
-	TRBJ2-7	TRBD2	TRBV30	TGTGCCTGGAGTGTGGGCAGCGGGGCCTACGAGCAGTACTTC	CAWSVGSGAYEQYF
-	TRBJ2-1	TRBD2	TRBV30	TGTGCCTGGAGTACTTGGACTAGCGGGGGTCCTGGTTACAATGAGCAGTTCTTC	CAWSTWTSGGPGYNEQFF
-	TRBJ1-1	TRBD1	TRBV28	TGTGCCAGCAGTTTGGTGTTGATGTGGGGGGACAGGGGGATGAACACTGAAGCTTTCTTT	CASSLVLMWGDRGMNTEAFF
-	TRBJ1-5	TRBD1	TRBV24-1	TGTGCCACCAGTGATAACCGACAGGGAGGAAATCAGCCCCAGCATTTT	CATSDNRQGGNQPQHF
-	TRBJ2-5	TRBD2	TRBV5-5	TGTGCCAGCAGCTTGGTAGCGGGAGGGAGAGAGACCCAGTACTTC	CASSLVAGGRETQYF
-	TRBJ2-2	-	TRBV2	TGTGCCAGCAGCGTACAGGGATCCGGGGAGCTGTTTTTT	CASSVQGSGELFF
-	TRBJ2-1	-	TRBV28	TGTGCCAGCAGTTTGGGCTATGAGCAGTTCTTC	CASSLGYEQFF
-	TRBJ2-7	-	TRBV29-1	TGCAGTGGAGCTGACGGGAGCTCCTACGAGCAGTACTTC	CSGADGSSYEQYF
-	TRBJ1-2	-	TRBV19	TGTGCCAGTAGCCTCAGTACCGACGGGAACTATGGCTACACCTTC	CASSLSTDGNYGYTF
once	TRBJ2-5	-	TRBV9	TGTGCCAGCAGCGTAGATGGAGGGGCGGAGACCCAGTACTTC	CASSVDGGAETQYF
-	TRBJ1-4	-	TRBV9	TGTGCCAGCAGCGGGACACTCGATGAAAAACTGTTTTTT	CASSGTLDEKLFF
-	TRBJ2-3	-	TRBV13	TGTGCCAGCAGTCCGGACTACCGGAGCACAGATACGCAGTATTTT	CASSPDYRSTDTQYF
-	TRBJ2-2	-	TRBV28	TGTGCCAGCAGATCCGGGACTCTTGACACCGGGGAGCTGTTTTTT	CASRSGTLDTGELFF
-	TRBJ2-3	-	TRBV12-3/TRBV12-4	TGTGCCAGCAGTTTTCAGGGTACGCAGTATTTT	CASSFQGTQYF
-	TRBJ1-6	-	TRBV3-1/TRBV3-2	TGTGCCAGCAGCCAAGGGGGGCGAGGGCATTCACCCCTCCACTTT	CASSQGGRGHSPLHF
-	TRBJ2-1	-	TRBV10-3	TGTGCCATCAGTGATGGTAGCGGAGCCTACAATGAGCAGTTCTTC	CAISDGSGAYNEQFF
-	TRBJ1-4	-	TRBV14	TGTGCCAGCAGCCGGACTGGAGGCGAAAAACTGTTTTTT	CASSRTGGEKLFF
once	TRBJ2-2	TRBD1	TRBV6-2/TRBV6-3	TGTGCCAGCAGCGACAGGGTACGGACCGGGGAGCTGTTTTTT	CASSDRVRTGELFF
-	TRBJ1-1	-	TRBV5-4	TGTGCCAGCAGCCTCAGGGTCACGAACACTGAAGCTTTCTTT	CASSLRVTNTEAFF
-	TRBJ2-2	TRBD2	TRBV2	TGTGCCAGCAGGTGGACTAGCGGGGATGGGGAGCTGTTTTTT	CASRWTSGDGELFF
-	TRBJ2-7	TRBD1	TRBV7-6	TGTGCCAGCAGCTTAGCGACAGGGTCCTACGAGCAGTACTTC	CASSLATGSYEQYF
-	TRBJ2-1	-	TRBV18	TGTGCCAGCTCACCCCCAGGGGACTACAATGAGCAGTTCTTC	CASSPPGDYNEQFF
-	TRBJ2-1	TRBD2	TRBV4-3	TGCGCCAGCAGCCATAGGACTAGCTTTCGGTCTGAGCAGTTCTTC	CASSHRTSFRSEQFF
once	TRBJ2-3	-	TRBV19	TGTGCCAGTAGTATCCTATACTCCACAGATACGCAGTATTTT	CASSILYSTDTQYF
-	TRBJ1-1	TRBD1	TRBV19	TGTGCCAGTAGTTCGAGGGGACAGACGAACACTGAAGCTTTCTTT	CASSSRGQTNTEAFF
few	TRBJ1-5	-	TRBV27	TGTGCCAGCAGTCCGACACCGCACTATCAGCCCCAGCATTTT	CASSPTPHYQPQHF
-	TRBJ2-3	-	TRBV10-2	TGCGCCAGCAGGGGGACTCGGTTGAGCACAGATACGCAGTATTTT	CASRGTRLSTDTQYF
few	TRBJ1-2	-	TRBV29-1	TGCAGCGTTGAAGTTTCAGGTGACTATGGCTACACCTTC	CSVEVSGDYGYTF
-	TRBJ1-1	-	TRBV30	TGTGCCTGGAGTCCCAGGGACACTGAAGCTTTCTTT	CAWSPRDTEAFF
-	TRBJ1-4	-	TRBV30	TGTGCCTGGGATGGAGCGGATGAAAAACTGTTTTTT	CAWDGADEKLFF
-	TRBJ1-2	-	TRBV14	TGTGCCAGCAGCCAAGATTTCGGTGAAGTCTATGGCTACACCTTC	CASSQDFGEVYGYTF
-	TRBJ1-1	-	TRBV7-2	TGTGCCAGCAGCTTAGCAGGGGGATCATACACTGAAGCTTTCTTT	CASSLAGGSYTEAFF
-	TRBJ2-1	TRBD2	TRBV24-1	TGTGCCACCAGTGACTCGCATAGCGGGAGGGCCTACAATGAGCAGTTCTTC	CATSDSHSGRAYNEQFF
-	TRBJ2-1	TRBD2	TRBV7-8	TGTGCCAGCAGCCATCCCCTAGCGGCTCGCAGCTCCTACAATGAGCAGTTCTTC	CASSHPLAARSSYNEQFF
-	TRBJ1-2	-	TRBV7-8	TGTGCCAGCAGCCCTCGTGCAGGTATCTATGGCTACACCTTC	CASSPRAGIYGYTF
-	TRBJ2-3	TRBD1	TRBV24-1	TGTGCCACCAGTGACGGACAGGGCACAGATACGCAGTATTTT	CATSDGQGTDTQYF
-	TRBJ1-2	-	TRBV27	TGTGCCAGCAGTCCCCTAGGGGGGGTTCTCGCTGGCTACACCTTC	CASSPLGGVLAGYTF
-	TRBJ2-4	-	TRBV19	TGTGCCAGTAGTTCAGGGTTGGAAAACATTCAGTACTTC	CASSSGLENIQYF
-	TRBJ2-3	TRBD1	TRBV6-1	TGTGCCAGCAGTGAAATACAGGGGGCAGACGACCATACGCAGTATTTT	CASSEIQGADDHTQYF
-	TRBJ2-2	TRBD2	TRBV3-1/TRBV3-2	TGTGCCAGCAGCCAACGGGCGGGGGGGAACACCGGGGAGCTGTTTTTT	CASSQRAGGNTGELFF